The source of this T cell receptor beta chain is a study of blood T cell repertoires in COVID-19. Overall study context: The United States, Italy and Spain provided the acute and convalescent COVID-19 samples. The cDNA or gDNA used as material had been derived from T cells, B-cell-depleted T cells, or PBMCs.

As handled by the study authors: The authors estimated nucleated cell counts from reference gene primer amplification. Assay used: immunoSEQ multiplex PCR; TCRdb lists only in-frame clones, some missing. The V and J calls and clone size were taken over from that table, and D and trimming were inferred from the DNA. The sample yields around 620,000 clones, approximately 90% seen once. The CDR3 is 16 amino acids. Germline loops: CDR1 SEHNR, CDR2 FQNEAQ (reference sequence). Deletions cut 1 base from V and 2 bases from J, with 12 bases between. The source material was peripheral blood. V is TRBV7-9 and J is TRBJ2-1, with D maybe TRBD1 (5 bases). This TCR derives from a young woman with acute or convalescent COVID-19. The CDR3 reads CASSLEGKLTYNEQFF. CDR3 in DNA: TGTGCCAGCAGCTTAGAGGGGAAATTGACCTACAATGAGCAGTTCTTC.